This TCR beta chain was recorded in a study of Ad26.COV2.S vaccination and SARS-CoV-2 variants. The study, taken as a whole, reports: Marked by substantial breadth, spike-specific CD8+ and CD4+ T cell responses were reportedly seen after vaccination.

TCRdb's copy holds only in-frame clones and misses some; the assay was immunoSEQ multiplex PCR. The table lists hundreds of thousands of clones, about 91% of them singletons. Notes on this clone: No antigen is known for it.

Germline V gives CDR1 SNHLY, CDR2 FYNNEI. V shed 6 bases and J shed 4 bases, with 15 bases lying between them. The CDR3 sequence is 15 residues long. The sample here was peripheral blood, taken after recovery from COVID-19. The source is a human donor who had recovered from COVID-19. The chain joins TRBV2 to TRBJ2-2; D possibly matches TRBD1 or TRBD2 (6 bases each). The CDR3 region is CASRVVTGATGELFF. CDR3 nucleotides: TGTGCCAGCAGGGTAGTAACGGGGGCCACCGGGGAGCTGTTTTTT.